This T cell receptor beta chain was captured by sequencing in a study of T-cell reconstitution after alpha-beta-depleted transplantation in children. In germline, CDR1 is MNHEY, CDR2 SVGAGI. The V and J ends lost 2 bases and 5 bases respectively, with 6 bases between them. This CDR3 contains 12 residues. A TCRbeta library incorporating unique molecular identifiers was prepared. In TCRdb, the PCR reads were re-called with MiXCR into one record per CDR3 protein. In the table there are more than 450,000 distinct CDR3 sequences, 15% to 20% of which are singletons. The material sequenced was PBMCs from the stem cell graft donor, taken from the stem cell graft. The TCR was taken from a human donor who donated a stem cell graft to a child with acute lymphoblastic leukemia. The chain uses TRBV6-5 and TRBJ1-2; D unresolved. The CDR3, as DNA: TGTGCCAGCAGTTACGGGAGATATGGCTACACCTTC. Translated, it gives CASSYGRYGYTF.